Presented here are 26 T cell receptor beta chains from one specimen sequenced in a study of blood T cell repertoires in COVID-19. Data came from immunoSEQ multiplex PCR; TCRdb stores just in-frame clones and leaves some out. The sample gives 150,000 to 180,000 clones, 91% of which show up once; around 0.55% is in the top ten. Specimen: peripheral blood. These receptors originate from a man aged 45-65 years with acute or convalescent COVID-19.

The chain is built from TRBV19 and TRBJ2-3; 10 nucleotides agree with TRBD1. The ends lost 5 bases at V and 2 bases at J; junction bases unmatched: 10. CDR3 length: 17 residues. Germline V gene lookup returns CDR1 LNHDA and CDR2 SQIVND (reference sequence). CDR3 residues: CASSVPRDRGSTDTQYF. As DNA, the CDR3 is TGTGCCAGTAGTGTGCCCCGGGACAGGGGATCCACAGATACGCAGTATTTT.

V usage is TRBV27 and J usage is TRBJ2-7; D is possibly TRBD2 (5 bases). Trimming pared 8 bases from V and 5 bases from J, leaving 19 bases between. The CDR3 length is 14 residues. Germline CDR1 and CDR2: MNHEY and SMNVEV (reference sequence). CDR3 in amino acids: CASAFAGNRDEQYF. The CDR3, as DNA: TGTGCCAGCGCCTTCGCCGGGAACAGAGACGAGCAGTACTTC.

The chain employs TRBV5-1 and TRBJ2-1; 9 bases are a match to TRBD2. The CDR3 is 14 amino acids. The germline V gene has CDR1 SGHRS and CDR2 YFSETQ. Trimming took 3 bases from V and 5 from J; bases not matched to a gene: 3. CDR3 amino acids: CASSSWTSDNEQFF. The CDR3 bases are TGCGCCAGCAGCTCCTGGACTAGCGACAATGAGCAGTTCTTC. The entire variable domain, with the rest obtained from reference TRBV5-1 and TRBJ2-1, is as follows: KAGVTQTPRYLIKTRGQQVTLSCSPISGHRSVSWYQQTPGQGLQFLFEYFSETQRNKGNFPGRFSGRQFSNSRSEMNVSTLELGDSALYLCASSSWTSDNEQFFGPGTRLTVL.

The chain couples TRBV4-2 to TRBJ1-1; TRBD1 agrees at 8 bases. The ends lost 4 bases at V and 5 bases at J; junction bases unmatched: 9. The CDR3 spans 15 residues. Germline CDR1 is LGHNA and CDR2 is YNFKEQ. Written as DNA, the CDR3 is TGTGCCAGCAGCCCGTACGGACAGGGTGATACTGAAGCTTTCTTT. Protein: CASSPYGQGDTEAFF.

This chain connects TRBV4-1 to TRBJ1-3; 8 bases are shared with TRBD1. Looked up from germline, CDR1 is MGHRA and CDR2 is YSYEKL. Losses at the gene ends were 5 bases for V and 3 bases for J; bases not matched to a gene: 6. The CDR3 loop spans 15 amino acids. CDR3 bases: TGCGCCAGCAGCTCCGACAGGGGCCGTGGAAACACCATATATTTT. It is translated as CASSSDRGRGNTIYF.

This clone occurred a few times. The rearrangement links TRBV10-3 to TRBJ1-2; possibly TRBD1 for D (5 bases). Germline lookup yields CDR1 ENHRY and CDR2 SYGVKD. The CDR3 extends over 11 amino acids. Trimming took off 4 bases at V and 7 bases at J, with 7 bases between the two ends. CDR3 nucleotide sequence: TGTGCCATCAGTGGGGGGGGTGGCTACACCTTC. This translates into CAISGGGGYTF.

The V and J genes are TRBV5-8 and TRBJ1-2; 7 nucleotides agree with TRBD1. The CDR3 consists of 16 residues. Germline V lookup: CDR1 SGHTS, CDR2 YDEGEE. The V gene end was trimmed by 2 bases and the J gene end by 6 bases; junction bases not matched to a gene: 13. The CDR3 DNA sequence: TGTGCCAGCAGCTTTCCCGGGACAGAGGCTTTACATGGCTACACCTTC. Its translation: CASSFPGTEALHGYTF.

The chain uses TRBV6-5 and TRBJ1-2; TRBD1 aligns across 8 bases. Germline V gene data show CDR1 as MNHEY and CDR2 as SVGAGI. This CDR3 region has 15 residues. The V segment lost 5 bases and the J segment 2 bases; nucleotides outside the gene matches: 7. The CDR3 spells CASSPRTGTNYGYTF. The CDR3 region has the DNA TGTGCCAGCAGTCCTCGGACAGGGACAAACTATGGCTACACCTTC.

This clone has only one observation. The CDR3 reads CASSPSRISNQPQHF. In DNA form, the CDR3 reads TGTGCCAGCAGTCCTTCGCGAATTAGCAATCAGCCCCAGCATTTT. The chain employs TRBV28 and TRBJ1-5; D not certain. Between the trimmed V and J ends, which lost 5 bases and 0 bases, there was a span of 11 bases. There are 15 residues in the CDR3. The germline V gene encodes CDR1 MDHEN and CDR2 SYDVKM.

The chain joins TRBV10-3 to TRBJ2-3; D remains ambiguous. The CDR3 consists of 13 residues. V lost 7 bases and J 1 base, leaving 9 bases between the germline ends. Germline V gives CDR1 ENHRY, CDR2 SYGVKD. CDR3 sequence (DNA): TGTGCCATCAAAGAGCGACGCACAGATACGCAGTATTTT. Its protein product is CAIKERRTDTQYF.

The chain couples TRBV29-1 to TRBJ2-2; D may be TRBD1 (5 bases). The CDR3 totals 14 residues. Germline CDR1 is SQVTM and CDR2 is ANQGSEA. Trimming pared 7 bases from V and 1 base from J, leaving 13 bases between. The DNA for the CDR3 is TGCAGCGCCATACCACAGGAGAACACCGGGGAGCTGTTTTTT. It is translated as CSAIPQENTGELFF.

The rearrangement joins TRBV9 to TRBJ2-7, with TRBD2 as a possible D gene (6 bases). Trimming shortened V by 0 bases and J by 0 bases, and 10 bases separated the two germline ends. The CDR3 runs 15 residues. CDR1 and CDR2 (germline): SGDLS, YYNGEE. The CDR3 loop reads CASSVAAGLSYEQYF. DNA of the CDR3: TGTGCCAGCAGCGTAGCGGCGGGACTCTCCTACGAGCAGTACTTC. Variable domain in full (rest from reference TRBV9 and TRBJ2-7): DSGVTQTPKHLITATGQRVTLRCSPRSGDLSVYWYQQSLDQGLQFLIQYYNGEERAKGNILERFSAQQFPDLHSELNLSSLELGDSALYFCASSVAAGLSYEQYFGPGTRLTVT.

In DNA form, the CDR3 reads TGTGCCAGCAGCTCGGACAGGGAGCCCTTGATGCCCCAGCATTTT. Residues: CASSSDREPLMPQHF. The chain links TRBV7-9 to TRBJ1-5; 8 nucleotides align to TRBD1. Germline trimming cut 4 bases from V and 9 bases from J; bases unmatched to any gene: 11. The length of the CDR3 is 15 residues. Germline CDR1 reads SEHNR; CDR2 reads FQNEAQ (reference sequence).

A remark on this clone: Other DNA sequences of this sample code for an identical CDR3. The CDR3 region has the DNA TGCGCCAGCAGCTTGGCCACGTCGGCAGATACGCAGTATTTT. It encodes CASSLATSADTQYF. The chain combines TRBV5-1 with TRBJ2-3, with D unclear. V was cut by 0 bases and J by 4 bases, with 9 bases left in between. Germline CDR1 SGHRS, CDR2 YFSETQ. The CDR3 runs 14 residues.

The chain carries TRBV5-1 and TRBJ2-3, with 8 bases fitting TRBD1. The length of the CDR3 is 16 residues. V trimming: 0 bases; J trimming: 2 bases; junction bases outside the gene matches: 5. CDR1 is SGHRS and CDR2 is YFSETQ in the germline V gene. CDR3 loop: CASSLGAGGDTDTQYF. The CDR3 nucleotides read TGCGCCAGCAGCTTGGGGGCAGGGGGCGACACAGATACGCAGTATTTT. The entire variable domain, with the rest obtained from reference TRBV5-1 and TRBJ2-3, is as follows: KAGVTQTPRYLIKTRGQQVTLSCSPISGHRSVSWYQQTPGQGLQFLFEYFSETQRNKGNFPGRFSGRQFSNSRSEMNVSTLELGDSALYLCASSLGAGGDTDTQYFGPGTRLTVL.

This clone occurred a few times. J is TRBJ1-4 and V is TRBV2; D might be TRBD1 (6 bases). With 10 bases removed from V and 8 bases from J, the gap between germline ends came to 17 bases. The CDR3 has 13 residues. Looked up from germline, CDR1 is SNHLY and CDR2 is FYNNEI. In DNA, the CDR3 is TGTGCCACACCCGGCAGGGGCGGCGAAAAACTGTTTTTT. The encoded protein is CATPGRGGEKLFF.

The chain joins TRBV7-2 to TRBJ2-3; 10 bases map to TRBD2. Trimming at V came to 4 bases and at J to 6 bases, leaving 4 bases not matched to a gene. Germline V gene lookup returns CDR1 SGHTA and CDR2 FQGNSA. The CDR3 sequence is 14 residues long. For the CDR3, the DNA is TGTGCCAGCAGCTATACTAGCGGGGTTGATACGCAGTATTTT. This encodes CASSYTSGVDTQYF.

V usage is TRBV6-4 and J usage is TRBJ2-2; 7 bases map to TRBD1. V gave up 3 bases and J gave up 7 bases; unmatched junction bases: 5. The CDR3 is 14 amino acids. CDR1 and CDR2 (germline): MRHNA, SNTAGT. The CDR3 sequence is CASSELGGSGELFF. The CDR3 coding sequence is TGTGCCAGCAGTGAGCTAGGGGGCAGCGGGGAGCTGTTTTTT.

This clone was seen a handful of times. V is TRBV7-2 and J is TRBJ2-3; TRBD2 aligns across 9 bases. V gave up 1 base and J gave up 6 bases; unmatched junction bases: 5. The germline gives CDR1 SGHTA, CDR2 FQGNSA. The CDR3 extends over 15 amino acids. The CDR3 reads CASSLVGTSLDTQYF. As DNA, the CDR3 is TGTGCCAGCAGCTTAGTAGGGACTAGCTTGGATACGCAGTATTTT.

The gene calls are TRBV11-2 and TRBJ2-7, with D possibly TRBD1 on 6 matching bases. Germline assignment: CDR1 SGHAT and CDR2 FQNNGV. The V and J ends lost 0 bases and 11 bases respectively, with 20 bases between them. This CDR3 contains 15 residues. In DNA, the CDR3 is TGTGCCAGCAGCTTAGATCTGGCAGGGGCGAGATCCGAGTACTTC. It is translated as CASSLDLAGARSEYF.

CDR3: CASSRQGQVPYEQYV. Here the CDR3 DNA reads TGTGCCAGCAGCAGACAAGGACAGGTACCCTACGAGCAGTACGTC. The genes are TRBV6-2 or TRBV6-3 and TRBJ2-7; 7 nucleotides agree with TRBD1. CDR1 and CDR2 from the germline V gene are MNHEY and SVGEGT. This CDR3 has 15 residues. V lost 6 bases, J lost 2 bases, and 10 bases stayed unmatched.

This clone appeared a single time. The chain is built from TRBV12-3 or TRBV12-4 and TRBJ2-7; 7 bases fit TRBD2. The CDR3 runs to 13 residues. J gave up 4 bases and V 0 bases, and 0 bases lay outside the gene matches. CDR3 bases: TGTGCCAGCAGTTTAGCGGGAGGGTACGAGCAGTACTTC. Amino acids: CASSLAGGYEQYF.

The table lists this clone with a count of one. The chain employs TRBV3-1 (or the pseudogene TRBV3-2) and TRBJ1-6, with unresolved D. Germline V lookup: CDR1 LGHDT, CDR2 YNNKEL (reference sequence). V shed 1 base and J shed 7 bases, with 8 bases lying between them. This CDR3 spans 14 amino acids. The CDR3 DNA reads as TGTGCCAGCAGCCAAGTTGGGCCGAATTCACCCCTCCACTTT. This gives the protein CASSQVGPNSPLHF.

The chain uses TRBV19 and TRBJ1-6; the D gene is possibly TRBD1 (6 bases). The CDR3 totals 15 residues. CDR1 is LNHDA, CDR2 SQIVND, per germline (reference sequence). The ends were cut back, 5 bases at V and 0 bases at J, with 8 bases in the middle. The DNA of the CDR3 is TGTGCCAGTAGTCCGGACAGCTCCTATAATTCACCCCTCCACTTT. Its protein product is CASSPDSSYNSPLHF.

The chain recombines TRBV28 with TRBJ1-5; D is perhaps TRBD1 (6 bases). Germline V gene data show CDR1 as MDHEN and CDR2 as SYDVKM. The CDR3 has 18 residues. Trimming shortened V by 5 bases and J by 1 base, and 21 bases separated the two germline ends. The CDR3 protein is CASSTLWGLGISNQPQHF. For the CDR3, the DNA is TGTGCCAGCAGTACCCTCTGGGGGCTAGGTATAAGCAATCAGCCCCAGCATTTT.

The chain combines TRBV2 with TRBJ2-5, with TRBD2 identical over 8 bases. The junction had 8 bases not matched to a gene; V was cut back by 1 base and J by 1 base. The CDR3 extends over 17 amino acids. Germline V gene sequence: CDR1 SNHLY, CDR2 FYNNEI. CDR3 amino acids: CASSEVPSGGIQETQYF. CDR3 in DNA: TGTGCCAGCAGTGAAGTGCCTTCGGGAGGGATCCAAGAGACCCAGTACTTC.